This record looks at one TCR beta chain sequence and its context. The antigen remains undetermined. Healthy controls were blood donor buffy coats. This record belongs to a study of STAT5B mutations in CD4+ large granular lymphocyte leukemia. Study-wide points: Patient CD4-sorted repertoires looked more clonal than healthy CD4+ repertoires, even without putative leukemic clones. Without HLA matching, higher CD4+ than CD8+ T-LGLL clonality could reflect small sample size.

Sequencing was at survey level. Some clones are missing from TCRdb's copy, which holds only in-frame ones; the method was immunoSEQ multiplex PCR. The table lists tens of thousands of clones, approximately 70% of them singletons. Deletions cut 3 bases from V and 2 bases from J, with 12 bases between. Germline V gives CDR1 SGDLS, CDR2 YYNGEE. This CDR3 is 16 amino acids long. The TCR originated in a human donor in good health. The sample consisted of CD4+ T cells from blood buffy coats. V is TRBV9 and J is TRBJ2-6; D gene unclear. CDR3 DNA: TGTGCCAGCAGCGCTCCGGGTTCGGCTGGGGCCAACGTCCTGACTTTC. Translated: CASSAPGSAGANVLTF. Based on the CDR3 plus reference TRBV9 and TRBJ2-6, the full variable domain is DSGVTQTPKHLITATGQRVTLRCSPRSGDLSVYWYQQSLDQGLQFLIQYYNGEERAKGNILERFSAQQFPDLHSELNLSSLELGDSALYFCASSAPGSAGANVLTFGAGSRLTVL.